Sequencing of this TCR beta chain was carried out in a study of long-term antiretroviral therapy in people with HIV. Only a few counts were recorded for this clone. Survey-level immunoSEQ v3.0 assays were run. TCRdb keeps only in-frame clones here, not all; method: immunoSEQ multiplex PCR. Of 20,000 to 30,000 clones listed, roughly 85% are singletons. The sequence was collected from a woman aged 40 to 55 with HIV. The sample in question was unsorted PBMCs, obtained 1.2 years after starting antiretroviral therapy.

The CDR3 DNA reads TGTGCCAGCAGCTTAGAAGGACACACGTTCACAGATACGCAGTATTTT. Translation gives CASSLEGHTFTDTQYF. The rearrangement links TRBV7-9 to TRBJ2-3, with a weak D call TRBD1 (5 bases). Germline values: CDR1 SEHNR, CDR2 FQNEAQ (reference sequence). The germline V and J ends were trimmed by 1 base and 2 bases, with 13 bases remaining between them. The CDR3 extends over 16 amino acids.